The source of this T cell receptor (beta chain) is a study of beta chain features in type 1 diabetes. The wider study: No patient-donor differences in age, gender, total cells or subset yield.

Sequencing targeted expressed TCRB transcripts, as all isolated RNA had been reverse transcribed. The repertoire was sequenced with immunoSEQ multiplex PCR; TCRdb's copy has only in-frame clones and lacks some. The sample holds 250,000 to 350,000 clones, about 10% seen once. This CDR3 spans 15 amino acids. From germline, CDR1 is SEHNR and CDR2 FQNEAQ (reference sequence). V dropped 5 bases and J dropped 7; count of bases not matched to a gene: 8. The J gene is TRBJ2-4, the V gene TRBV7-9, with 10 bases identical to TRBD2. This TCR came from a woman in her 30s in good health. The specimen was naive CD4+ T cells from blood. CDR3 protein: CASSSGRAGYNIQYF. CDR3 nucleotides: TGTGCCAGCAGCAGCGGGAGGGCCGGTTACAACATTCAGTACTTC.